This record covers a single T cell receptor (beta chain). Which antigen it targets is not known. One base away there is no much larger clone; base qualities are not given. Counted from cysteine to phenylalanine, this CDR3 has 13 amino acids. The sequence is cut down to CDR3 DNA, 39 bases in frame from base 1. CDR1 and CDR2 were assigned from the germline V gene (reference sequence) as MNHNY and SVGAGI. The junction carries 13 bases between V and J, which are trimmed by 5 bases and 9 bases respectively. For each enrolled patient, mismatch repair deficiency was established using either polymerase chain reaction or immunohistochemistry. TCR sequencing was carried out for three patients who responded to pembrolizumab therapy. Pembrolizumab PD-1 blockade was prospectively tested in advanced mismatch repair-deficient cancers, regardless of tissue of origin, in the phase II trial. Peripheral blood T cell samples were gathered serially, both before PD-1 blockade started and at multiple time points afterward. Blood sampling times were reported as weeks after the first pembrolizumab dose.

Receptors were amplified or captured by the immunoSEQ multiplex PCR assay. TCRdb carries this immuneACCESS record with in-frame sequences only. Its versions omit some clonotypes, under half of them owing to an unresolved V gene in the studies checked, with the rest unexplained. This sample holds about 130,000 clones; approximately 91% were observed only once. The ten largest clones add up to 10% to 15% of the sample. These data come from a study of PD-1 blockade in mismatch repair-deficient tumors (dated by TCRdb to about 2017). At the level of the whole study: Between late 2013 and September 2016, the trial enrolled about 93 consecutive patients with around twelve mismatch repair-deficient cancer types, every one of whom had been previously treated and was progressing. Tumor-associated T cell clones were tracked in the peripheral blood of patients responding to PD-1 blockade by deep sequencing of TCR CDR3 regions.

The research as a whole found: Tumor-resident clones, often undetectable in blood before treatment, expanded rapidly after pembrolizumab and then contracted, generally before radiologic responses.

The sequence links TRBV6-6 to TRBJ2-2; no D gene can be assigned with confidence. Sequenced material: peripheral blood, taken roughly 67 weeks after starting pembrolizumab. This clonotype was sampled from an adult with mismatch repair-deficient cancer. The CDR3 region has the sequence CASSLYVDRELFF. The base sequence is TGTGCCAGCAGTCTTTACGTGGACCGGGAGCTGTTTTTT.